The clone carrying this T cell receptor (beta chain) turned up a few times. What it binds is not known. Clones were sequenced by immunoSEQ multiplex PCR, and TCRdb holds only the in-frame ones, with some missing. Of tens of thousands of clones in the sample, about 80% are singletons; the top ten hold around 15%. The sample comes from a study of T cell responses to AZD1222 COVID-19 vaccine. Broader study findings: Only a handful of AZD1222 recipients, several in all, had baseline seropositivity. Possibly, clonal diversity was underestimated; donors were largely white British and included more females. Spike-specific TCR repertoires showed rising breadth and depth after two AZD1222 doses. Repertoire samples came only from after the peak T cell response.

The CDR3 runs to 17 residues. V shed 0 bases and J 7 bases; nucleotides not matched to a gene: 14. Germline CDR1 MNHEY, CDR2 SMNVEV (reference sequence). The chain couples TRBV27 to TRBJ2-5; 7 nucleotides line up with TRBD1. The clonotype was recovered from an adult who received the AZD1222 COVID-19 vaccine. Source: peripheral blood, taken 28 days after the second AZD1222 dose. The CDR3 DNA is TGTGCCAGCAGTTTATCGGGAACAGGGGCCCGGCGGGTGACCCAGTACTTC. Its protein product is CASSLSGTGARRVTQYF.